This T cell receptor (beta chain) was recovered during a study of T-cell reconstitution after alpha-beta-depleted transplantation in children. The V and J ends lost 3 bases and 0 bases, in that order; junction bases with no gene match: 3. CDR1 SGHRS and CDR2 YFSETQ come from the germline V gene. This CDR3 is 18 amino acids long. Unique molecular identifiers were used to barcode this TCRbeta library. TCRdb re-called the PCR reads through MiXCR, storing one row per CDR3 protein. The sample yields roughly 350,000 distinct CDR3 sequences, approximately 10% seen once. The specimen comprised PBMCs from the stem cell graft donor, sampled from the stem cell graft. J is TRBJ2-2 and V is TRBV5-1; 15 bases map to TRBD2. The receptor was derived from a human donor who donated a stem cell graft to a child with acute lymphoblastic leukemia. CDR3 sequence: CASSSGLAGGSNTGELFF. DNA of the CDR3: TGCGCCAGCAGCTCGGGACTAGCGGGAGGCTCGAACACCGGGGAGCTGTTTTTT.